Listed here are 14 T cell receptor beta chains from one sample, sequenced in a study of technical replicates of blood from several donors. TCRdb's table, derived via immunoSEQ multiplex PCR, lists solely in-frame clones and lacks some. This table holds more than 55,000 clones, approximately 90% found once. Specimen: PBMCs. Receptors were obtained from a human donor in good health. Some clones in this sample may be carry-over from other donors' samples.

The chain couples TRBV7-9 to TRBJ1-2; D uncertain. The CDR3 has 16 amino acids. V lost 6 bases and J lost 3, with 20 bases in between. Germline CDR1 and CDR2: SEHNR and FQNEAQ (reference sequence). The chain's CDR3 is CASSQSRGTQDYGYTF. The CDR3 nucleotides are TGTGCCAGCAGTCAAAGCCGGGGAACTCAGGACTATGGCTACACCTTC.

This chain connects TRBV5-1 to TRBJ2-2, with 11 positions matching TRBD2. The CDR3 has 17 amino acids. With V trimmed by 3 bases and J by 3 bases, 7 bases remained unmatched. CDR1 is SGHRS, CDR2 YFSETQ, per germline. DNA for the CDR3: TGCGCCAGCAGCTGGGGACTAGCGGTACTACACACCGGGGAGCTGTTTTTT. It is translated as CASSWGLAVLHTGELFF. Using reference TRBV5-1 and TRBJ2-2 for the parts outside the CDR3, the full variable domain is KAGVTQTPRYLIKTRGQQVTLSCSPISGHRSVSWYQQTPGQGLQFLFEYFSETQRNKGNFPGRFSGRQFSNSRSEMNVSTLELGDSALYLCASSWGLAVLHTGELFFGEGSRLTVL.

The chain couples TRBV7-8 to TRBJ2-7; a possible D gene is TRBD2 (5 bases). V lost 5 bases to trimming and J lost 3 bases, with 14 bases between them. CDR1 and CDR2 (germline): SGHVS, FQNEAQ. The CDR3 spans 14 residues. The CDR3 region is CASSPRTAVYEQYF. The CDR3 region has the DNA TGTGCCAGCAGCCCCCGAACAGCGGTCTACGAGCAGTACTTC.

This clone was recorded once. J is TRBJ2-3 and V is TRBV5-1, with D possibly matching TRBD1 (5 bases). The CDR3 consists of 13 residues. CDR1 is SGHRS, CDR2 YFSETQ, per germline. Trimming removed 3 bases from V and 4 bases from J, with 9 bases in between. The CDR3 spells CASSSFRADTQYF. For the CDR3, the DNA is TGCGCCAGCAGCTCCTTCAGGGCAGATACGCAGTATTTT.

A few counts support this clone. The chain employs TRBV6-1 and TRBJ2-7; a possible D gene is TRBD1 (6 bases). Germline V CDR1 and CDR2: MNHNS, SASEGT. This CDR3 has 15 amino acids. V was clipped by 1 base and J by 2 bases, with 12 bases between them. CDR3 bases: TGTGCCAGCAGTGAAGAAGGTGCAGGGGCCTACGAGCAGTACTTC. Protein sequence: CASSEEGAGAYEQYF.

The V gene is TRBV6-5, the J gene TRBJ1-2; 7 positions match TRBD1. After removal of 0 bases from V and 8 bases from J, the junction contained 6 bases not matched to a gene. Germline-derived CDR1 and CDR2 are MNHEY and SVGAGI. This CDR3 comprises 14 residues. The CDR3 DNA is TGTGCCAGCAGTTACTCTGACAGGGTCGGAGGCTACACCTTC. This encodes CASSYSDRVGGYTF.

This sequence joins TRBV16 and TRBJ2-1; 9 bases match TRBD2. With 2 bases clipped from V and 7 bases from J, the junction kept 18 bases outside the gene matches. Germline CDR1 KGHSY, CDR2 FQNENV. This CDR3 contains 19 residues. CDR3 residues: CASSQTKAGIAGVGNEQFF. The CDR3 nucleotides read TGTGCCAGCAGCCAAACTAAGGCCGGGATAGCGGGAGTCGGTAATGAGCAGTTCTTC.

The chain couples TRBV19 to TRBJ2-7, with D unclear. CDR1 and CDR2 (germline): LNHDA, SQIVND (reference sequence). Trimming removed 3 bases at V and 7 bases at J, with 13 bases between. The CDR3 length is 13 residues. Here the CDR3 DNA reads TGTGCCAGTAGTATGCGATCCCTTTCTGAGCAGTACTTC. Residues: CASSMRSLSEQYF.

The chain uses TRBV7-9 and TRBJ1-1; the D is unclear. This CDR3 spans 13 amino acids. CDR1 and CDR2 from the germline V gene are SEHNR and FQNEAQ (reference sequence). V lost 4 bases and J lost 2, with 8 bases in between. This CDR3 reads CASSSGSNTEAFF. The CDR3 DNA reads TGTGCCAGCAGCTCGGGGAGTAACACTGAAGCTTTCTTT.

The chain combines TRBV7-9 with TRBJ1-2; 7 nucleotides align to TRBD1. Trimming cost V 4 bases and J 4 bases; bases outside gene matches: 9. Germline values: CDR1 SEHNR, CDR2 FQNEAQ (reference sequence). The CDR3 sequence is 15 residues long. The CDR3 reads CASSSDRDSPYGYTF. CDR3 coding DNA: TGTGCCAGCAGCTCCGACAGGGATAGTCCCTATGGCTACACCTTC.

This chain uses TRBV7-9 with TRBJ1-4; a weak D match, TRBD1 (6 bases). The CDR3 extends over 13 amino acids. Germline assignment: CDR1 SEHNR and CDR2 FQNEAQ (reference sequence). With 4 bases removed from V and 8 bases from J, the gap between germline ends came to 11 bases. The CDR3 region is CASSYRVGEKLFF. In DNA form, the CDR3 reads TGTGCCAGCAGCTACAGGGTTGGGGAAAAACTGTTTTTT.

The chain recombines TRBV7-9 with TRBJ1-2; 7 bases align to TRBD1. Trimming removed 6 bases from V and 3 bases from J; junction bases left unmatched: 10. Germline CDR1 and CDR2: SEHNR and FQNEAQ (reference sequence). CDR3 length equals 15 residues. CDR3 loop: CASSPGQNVHYGYTF. The CDR3 region has the DNA TGTGCCAGCAGTCCGGGACAGAACGTACACTATGGCTACACCTTC.

This clone was seen only once. The chain carries TRBV9 and TRBJ1-6; 7 nucleotides align to TRBD1. The germline CDR1 and CDR2 sequences are SGDLS and YYNGEE. The CDR3 spans 22 residues. J lost 0 bases, V lost 4 bases, and 22 bases had no gene match. CDR3 sequence reads: CASSPTVFFGTALSSYNSPLHF. The CDR3 DNA reads TGTGCCAGCAGCCCCACCGTGTTCTTTGGGACAGCTCTTAGCTCCTATAATTCACCCCTCCACTTT.

This clone was detected once. The chain has TRBV21-1 and TRBJ2-1; TRBD2, the table's D call, was not compared with the DNA. TRBV21-1 is tagged as a pseudogene. The CDR3 loop spans 12 amino acids. CDR3 bases: TGTGCCAGCAGCAAAGTGCGGGTAGCGCAGTTCTTC. It encodes CASSKVRVAQFF.